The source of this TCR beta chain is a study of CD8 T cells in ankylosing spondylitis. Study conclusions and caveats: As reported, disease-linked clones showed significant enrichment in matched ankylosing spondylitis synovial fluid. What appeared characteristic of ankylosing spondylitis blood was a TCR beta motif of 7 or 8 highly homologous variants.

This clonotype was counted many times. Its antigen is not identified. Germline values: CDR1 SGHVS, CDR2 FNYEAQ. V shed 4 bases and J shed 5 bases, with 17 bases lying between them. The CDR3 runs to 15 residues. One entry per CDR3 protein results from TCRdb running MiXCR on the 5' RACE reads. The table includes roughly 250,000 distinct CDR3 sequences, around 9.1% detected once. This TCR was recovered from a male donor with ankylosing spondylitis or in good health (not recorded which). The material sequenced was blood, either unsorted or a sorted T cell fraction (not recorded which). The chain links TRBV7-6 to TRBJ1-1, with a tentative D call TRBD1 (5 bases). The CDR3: CASSSTGGVTTEAFF. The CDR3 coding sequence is TGTGCCAGCAGCTCCACCGGGGGAGTTACTACTGAAGCTTTCTTT. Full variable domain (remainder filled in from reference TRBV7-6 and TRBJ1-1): GAGVSQSPRYKVTKRGQDVALRCDPISGHVSLYWYRQALGQGPEFLTYFNYEAQQDKSGLPNDRFSAERPEGSISTLTIQRTEQRDSAMYRCASSSTGGVTTEAFFGQGTRLTVV.